This section outlines one TCR beta chain sequence together with its context. Its antigen is as yet unknown. This sample stems from a study of vaccination and CD4 T cells after COVID-19. The Oncomine TCR Beta short-read assay was applied to DNA of cultured CD4+ T cells. TCRdb redid the calling of the PCR reads with MiXCR, one entry per CDR3 protein. This sample carries 15,000 to 20,000 distinct CDR3 sequences, around three fifths of them seen once, and the ten largest clones take around 10%. Treatment of the sample: approximately 9-day PBMC culture with coronavirus spike peptide pools or control peptides (ViraFEST assay). The CDR3 is 19 residues long. J lost 4 bases, V lost 3 bases, and 19 bases had no gene match. From germline, CDR1 is SGHDN and CDR2 FVKESK.

The clonotype was recovered from a human donor who had recovered from COVID-19. The chain links TRBV14 to TRBJ1-1; 8 bases are shared with TRBD1. Source material: CD4+ T cells from blood, cultured in vitro. The CDR3 reads CASSHISPGQDHRGTEAFF. In DNA form, the CDR3 reads TGTGCCAGCAGCCACATCTCACCGGGACAGGACCATCGGGGCACTGAAGCTTTCTTT.